This T cell receptor (beta chain) was retrieved from a study of T-cell reconstitution after alpha-beta-depleted transplantation in children. Study conclusions and caveats: T-cell counts and diversity were attributed mostly to newly produced T cells one year after transplant. In some patients, recipient T cells and intrathymic progenitors surviving conditioning explained high day-60 diversity. Reportedly, only several hundred clones from non-depleted graft cells drove alpha-beta T-cell counts at about two months.

The CDR3 is 12 residues long. Trimming pared 6 bases from V and 8 bases from J, leaving 13 bases between. The germline gives CDR1 SQVTM, CDR2 ANQGSEA. The TCRbeta library incorporated unique molecular identifiers. In TCRdb, the PCR reads were re-called with MiXCR into one record per CDR3 protein. The sample lists about 590,000 distinct CDR3 sequences; over 10% were seen once. Concerning this clonotype itself: Antigen unknown.

The material was PBMCs, mostly from graft donor cells, obtained 360 days after TCRalphabeta/CD19-depleted stem cell transplant. This clonotype was obtained from a male patient younger than 18 who had a stem cell transplant for acute myeloid leukemia, so the T cells may come from the graft donor. This chain uses TRBV29-1 with TRBJ1-4; D perhaps matches TRBD1 (6 bases). The CDR3 here is CSVNREGEKLFF. The CDR3 DNA follows: TGCAGCGTCAACAGGGAAGGGGAAAAACTGTTTTTT.